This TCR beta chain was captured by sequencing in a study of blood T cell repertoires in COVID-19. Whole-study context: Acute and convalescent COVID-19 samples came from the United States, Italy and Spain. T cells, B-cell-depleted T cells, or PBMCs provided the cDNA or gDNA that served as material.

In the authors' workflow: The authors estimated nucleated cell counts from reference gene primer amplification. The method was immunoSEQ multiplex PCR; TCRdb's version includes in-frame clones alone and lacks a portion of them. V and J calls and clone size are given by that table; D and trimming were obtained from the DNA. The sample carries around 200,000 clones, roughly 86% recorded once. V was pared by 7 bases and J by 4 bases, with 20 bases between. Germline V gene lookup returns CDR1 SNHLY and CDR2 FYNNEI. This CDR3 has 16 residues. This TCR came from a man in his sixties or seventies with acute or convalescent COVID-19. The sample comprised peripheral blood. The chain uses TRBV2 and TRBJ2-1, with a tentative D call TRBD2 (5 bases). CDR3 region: CASTQEVGARYNEQFF. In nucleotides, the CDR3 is TGTGCCAGCACCCAAGAGGTGGGAGCTAGATACAATGAGCAGTTCTTC.